This T cell receptor beta chain was found in a study of T cell responses to AZD1222 COVID-19 vaccine. Researchers grouped second doses given at about 4 or about 12 weeks into one pool. With respect to this clone: The antigen remains unidentified.

The CDR3 has 16 amino acids. The germline V and J ends were trimmed by 3 bases and 0 bases, with 11 bases remaining between them. Germline V gene lookup returns CDR1 LGHNA and CDR2 YSLEER. Points from the study as a whole: Unmutated variant regions reportedly attract nearly half of all spike-specific TCRs. Seropositivity was recorded at baseline in only 6 or 7 AZD1222 recipients.

Clones were sequenced by immunoSEQ multiplex PCR, and TCRdb holds only the in-frame ones, with some missing. This table has some 150,000 clones, around nine tenths appearing once. The chain has TRBV4-3 and TRBJ1-4, with no clear D. Here the sequenced sample was peripheral blood, taken 28 days after the second AZD1222 dose. The TCR was taken from an adult who received the AZD1222 COVID-19 vaccine. Here the CDR3 reads CASSQDGFATNEKLFF. The CDR3 DNA is TGCGCCAGCAGCCAGGACGGATTTGCAACTAATGAAAAACTGTTTTTT.